This T cell receptor (beta chain) was recorded in a study of PD-1 blockade in classical Hodgkin lymphoma. The table came from immunoSEQ multiplex PCR; TCRdb's copy has only in-frame clones and leaves some out. The sample lists around 24,000 clones, around two thirds occurring once. Germline V lookup: CDR1 WNHNN, CDR2 SYGVQD (reference sequence). The CDR3 is made up of 14 amino acids. V lost 6 bases and J 3 bases, leaving 11 bases between the germline ends. Each patient experienced a relapse that followed autologous stem cell transplantation, and brentuximab vedotin exposure varied. This sequence originates from a human donor with classical Hodgkin lymphoma. The chain joins TRBV10-1 to TRBJ2-2, with D possibly being TRBD2 (7 bases). The starting material was peripheral blood mononuclear cells (PBMCs), obtained before the second cycle of nivolumab. CDR3 bases: TGCGCCAGCAGGGCGGGGGCCGACACCGGGGAGCTGTTTTTT. Its translation is CASRAGADTGELFF.